This note documents a single TCR beta chain sequence. This sample is part of a study of Ad26.COV2.S vaccination and SARS-CoV-2 variants. Study-level background: The donor participated in the COV1001 trial, in its Ad26.COV2.S arm. Once, or twice with 56 days between doses, Ad26.COV2.S was given intramuscularly.

Sequencing used immunoSEQ multiplex PCR; TCRdb keeps in-frame clones, though not all of them. The top ten clones hold roughly 2% of a sample with 300,000 to 400,000 clones, 85% of them seen once. Germline CDR1 and CDR2: SGHTA and FQGNSA. The CDR3 runs to 13 residues. V lost 0 bases and J 1 base, leaving 3 bases between the germline ends. Indicated treatment: some 19 received Ad26.COV2.S at low or high dose, single or two shots; about 5 received placebo; per-sample allocation not given. Sampling happened 63 days after the first vaccine or placebo injection. The chain links TRBV7-2 to TRBJ2-5; D unresolved. The source of this sequence is a person between 18 and 65 years old who received the Ad26.COV2.S COVID-19 vaccine or a placebo. The sequencing here drew on peripheral blood, taken in a trial of Ad26.COV2.S vaccine versus placebo. In DNA, the CDR3 is TGTGCCAGCAGCTTAGCCTCCCAAGAGACCCAGTACTTC. Translated, it gives CASSLASQETQYF.